This is a list of T cell receptor beta chains from one sample in a study of blood T cell repertoires in COVID-19. This table comes from immunoSEQ multiplex PCR, and its TCRdb copy is limited to in-frame clones, with some not included. The data show approximately 120,000 clones, approximately 80% seen once. The specimen sequenced was peripheral blood. Every receptor here comes from a woman aged 45-59 years with acute or convalescent COVID-19. The CDR3 runs from the conserved cysteine through the conserved F or W. A D gene is named only where the DNA matches it firmly. Clone size is stated in some rows and not others, as once, few, many or a class when expanded.

CDR3 DNA,CDR3 protein,J gene,D gene,clone size,V gene
TGTGCCAGTAGCCTTAGCGGGAGACTGGAGACCCAGTACTTC,CASSLSGRLETQYF,TRBJ2-5,TRBD2,few,TRBV19
TGTGCCAGCAGCAAATGGGGATCTACCGGGACAGGGGTGGGAACTGAAGCTTTCTTT,CASSKWGSTGTGVGTEAFF,TRBJ1-1,.,.,TRBV21-1
TGTGCCTGGAGTAGCGGGGGGCCCAATGAGCAGTTCTTC,CAWSSGGPNEQFF,TRBJ2-1,TRBD2,.,TRBV30
TGCGCCAGCAGCTTGGCCTGGGACAGTACAACCTATGGCTACACCTTC,CASSLAWDSTTYGYTF,TRBJ1-2,TRBD1,.,TRBV5-1
TGTGCCGGCTACAGGGGCCGGGTTGCGAACACTGAAGCTTTCTTT,CAGYRGRVANTEAFF,TRBJ1-1,TRBD1,.,TRBV30
TGTGCCAGCAGCGTATCAGGACAGGCGAACACCGGGGAGCTGTTTTTT,CASSVSGQANTGELFF,TRBJ2-2,TRBD1,.,TRBV9
TGTGCCAGCAGTCTCACAGATACGCAGTATTTT,CASSLTDTQYF,TRBJ2-3,.,.,TRBV14
TGTGCCAGCAGTTTAGGCTCCGGGGGACATGGCTACACCTTC,CASSLGSGGHGYTF,TRBJ1-2,.,.,TRBV28
TGTGCCAGCAGTGAAGCGCGGTACCAGCGGGGGGGATCCTACAATGAGCAGTTCTTC,CASSEARYQRGGSYNEQFF,TRBJ2-1,TRBD2,.,TRBV6-1
TGTGCCAGCAGCCCAAGGGCTAGCGGGAGGGATCCCTACGAGCAGTACTTC,CASSPRASGRDPYEQYF,TRBJ2-7,TRBD2,.,TRBV7-3
TGTGCCAGCAGCCGTCGACAGCGGGGGGGCCAAAGCTACGAGCAGTACTTC,CASSRRQRGGQSYEQYF,TRBJ2-7,TRBD2,.,TRBV4-2
TGTGCCAGCAGAACAGGGGGAGGGAACACTGAAGCTTTCTTT,CASRTGGGNTEAFF,TRBJ1-1,TRBD1,.,TRBV2
TGTGCCAGCAGCTTGGTAGCGACAGGGAGAAATGATCAGCCCCAGCATTTT,CASSLVATGRNDQPQHF,TRBJ1-5,TRBD1,.,TRBV5-5
TGTGCCAGCGTGGGGGGGTCTTCCTCGGGTGGCTACACCTTC,CASVGGSSSGGYTF,TRBJ1-2,.,.,TRBV28
TGTGCCAGCAGCGACCGACACTCTATCAATGAGCAGTTCTTC,CASSDRHSINEQFF,TRBJ2-1,.,few,TRBV13
TGTGCCAGCAGCGTTCCCGGACGGGAGACTGGAACTGAAGCTTTCTTT,CASSVPGRETGTEAFF,TRBJ1-1,.,.,TRBV5-5
TGCGCCAGCAGCCGAGTGGGACAGAAGAACTATGGCTACACCTTC,CASSRVGQKNYGYTF,TRBJ1-2,TRBD1,.,TRBV4-1
TGTGCCAGTAGTATAGGCGCCGGTGGGCCCCAGCATTTT,CASSIGAGGPQHF,TRBJ1-5,.,.,TRBV19
TGTGCCAGCAGCCCCCGCGTTAGCGGGCAAGAGACCCAGTACTTC,CASSPRVSGQETQYF,TRBJ2-5,TRBD2,once,TRBV7-9
TGTGCCAGCAGCTTGGGGGGACAGGGCGATGAGCAGTTCTTC,CASSLGGQGDEQFF,TRBJ2-1,TRBD1,.,TRBV7-3
TGTGCCAGCAGCCAGGGACAGGGGGCGAGTGGCTACACCTTC,CASSQGQGASGYTF,TRBJ1-2,TRBD1,.,TRBV3-1/TRBV3-2
TGTGCCACCAGTGACCCAAGACAAAATGAAAAACTGTTTTTT,CATSDPRQNEKLFF,TRBJ1-4,.,.,TRBV24-1
TGTGCCAGCTCACTAAATAGCAATCAGCCCCAGCATTTT,CASSLNSNQPQHF,TRBJ1-5,.,few,TRBV18
TGTGCCAGCAGCTTTGGACAGTCCTATGGCTACACCTTC,CASSFGQSYGYTF,TRBJ1-2,.,.,TRBV7-9
TGTGCCAGCAGTTTATTGGAGGCGGAGACCCAGTACTTC,CASSLLEAETQYF,TRBJ2-5,.,.,TRBV6-6
TGTGCCAGCAGCGTAGGGGCCAGGGGAAGTGGTGGCTACACCTTC,CASSVGARGSGGYTF,TRBJ1-2,.,few,TRBV9
TGTGCCAGCAGCCCCGGGACAGGGAATCAGCCCCAGCATTTT,CASSPGTGNQPQHF,TRBJ1-5,TRBD1,.,TRBV6-6
TGTGCCAGCAGTTATTCCCCCCTCGAGCCATATCAGCCCCAGCATTTT,CASSYSPLEPYQPQHF,TRBJ1-5,.,.,TRBV6-5
TGTGCCAGCAGCTTAGCTGGGACTAATGAGCAGTTCTTC,CASSLAGTNEQFF,TRBJ2-1,.,.,TRBV11-2
TGTGCCAGCTCACTCCCGGGACAGCAAGAGACCCAGTACTTC,CASSLPGQQETQYF,TRBJ2-5,TRBD1,.,TRBV18
TGTGCCAGTAAGAGAGCAACTAATGAAAAACTGTTTTTT,CASKRATNEKLFF,TRBJ1-4,.,.,TRBV19